This TCR beta chain was sequenced in a study of metastatic and nonmetastatic thyroid tumors (dated by TCRdb to 2020 to 2021). About the investigation overall: For patients with malignant and with benign thyroid disease, the researchers compared repertoires between peripheral blood samples and tumor or nodule tissue samples.

No treatment had been received by any patient before thyroid surgery. The study retrospectively analysed patient clinical samples collected from about 2012 to 2019 using T-cell receptor beta sequencing. On the study overall, not on this receptor specifically: In both blood and tumor samples, malignant tumors were reported to have significantly higher TCR beta diversity than benign nodules.

Libraries were made using PCR. The instrument was an Illumina HiSeq 4000. The TCR beta-chain CDR3 region of each patient was profiled by high-throughput sequencing. As for how the authors treated the data: The researchers built a classifier to tell apart papillary thyroid cancer patients with distant metastasis, based on CDR3 differences among clinicopathological groups. To measure repertoire diversity the researchers used the Shannon index, while the Morisita-Horn index served to gauge how similar the tumor and blood repertoires were. Through fastp at Q25 and MiXCR, TCRdb rebuilt clones from the public reads, retaining in-frame beta chains. These V and J calls rely on TCRdb rather than the paper's analysis. For this sample there are fewer than 35,000 clones; 15% to 20% appear just once. About 10% of the sample rests with the top ten. This clone was counted many times. No cognate antigen has been identified for it. Germline and junction disagree at one end, which may indicate a read error.

The CDR3 spans 13 residues, from the cysteine through the phenylalanine. The kept DNA is CDR3 alone, 39 bases in frame from the first base. The germline V gene (reference sequence) supplies CDR1 DFQATT and CDR2 SNEGSKA. The receptor was isolated from a female donor with papillary thyroid cancer or a benign thyroid nodule (not recorded which). Some clones in this sample may be carry-over from other donors' samples. Sequencing was carried out using blood. This sequence uses TRBV20-1 and TRBJ1-1; the D gene is possibly TRBD1, with 6 bases matching. The DNA is as follows: TGCAGTGCCAGAGGGGGGGCAACAACTGAAGCTTTCTTT. It is translated as CSARGGATTEAFF.